One T cell receptor beta chain is described in this entry. Its antigen is not known. One base away lies a much larger clone, so this may be a sequencing read error. From unsorted bulk tissue weighing roughly 17-31 mg, DNA and RNA were co-extracted. The source of the sample is a study of tumor-infiltrating lymphocytes in primary liver carcinoma. The overall study: The patient population consisted of men and women between 30 and 69 years of age.

The study's findings and limits: Tumor-adjacent and tumor-blood pairs shared a smaller degree of overlap than tumor region pairs. Only around 7.5-24% of top clones occurred in all five tumor regions.

TCR beta cDNA was reverse-transcribed from 400 to 500 ng of total RNA. The reaction used a constant-region primer and ProtoScript II reverse transcriptase. Each TCR beta library was derived from three nested multiplex PCR rounds that employed slightly modified ARM-PCR. Amplification in the first two PCR rounds was performed using TRBV1-TRBV30 forward primers and a C-beta reverse primer for 10 cycles each. TCRdb used MiXCR to reprocess the multiplex PCR reads, holding one entry per CDR3 protein. Here the sample spans approximately 73,000 distinct CDR3 sequences, over 60% being singletons. CDR1 is SEHNR and CDR2 is FQNEAQ in the germline V gene (reference sequence). The CDR3 sequence is 14 residues long.

The chain has TRBV7-9 and TRBJ1-2; the D gene is possibly TRBD1 (6 bases). This sequence was found in a man between 40 and 49 years old with primary liver carcinoma and hepatitis B virus infection. Material: liver tumor tissue from sampling region 4. As for subset: tumor region T4, right-lateral pole. The chain's CDR3 is CASSPQGKSLDYAF. CDR3 in DNA: TGTGCCAGCAGCCCACAGGGTAAATCCTTAGACTACGCCTTC.